This T cell receptor (beta chain) emerged from a study of response to subunit inactivated influenza vaccine. CDR3 length equals 13 residues. V shed 3 bases and J shed 10 bases, with 10 bases lying between them. Using its own MiXCR run on the RT-PCR reads, TCRdb lists one record per CDR3 protein. The repertoire holds under 950,000 distinct CDR3 sequences, 21% seen once, with roughly a tenth in the top ten. The chain joins TRBV12-3 or TRBV12-4 to TRBJ1-6; D uncertain. The sequencing here drew on PBMCs from blood, taken less than 6 days after vaccination. The origin of this receptor is a middle-aged man who received an inactivated influenza vaccine. The CDR3, as DNA: TGTGCCAGCAGTTTGAATGCACTCTCACCCCTCCACTTT. It yields the protein CASSLNALSPLHF.